Each of the 16 T cell receptor beta chains below was sequenced from the same sample in a study of T cells in Graves' hyperthyroidism and ophthalmopathy. Template material for amplifying TCR beta CDR3 regions consisted of RNA transcripts. In the first-round RT-PCR of the TCR CDR3, the HTBI primer set was used. One entry per CDR3 protein, called by TCRdb with MiXCR from the multiplex PCR reads. The sample shows about 710,000 distinct CDR3 sequences, about 15% of them seen only once. Sequenced input: blood. These receptors all come from a man younger than 35 with Graves' hyperthyroidism.

This clonotype has just a few counts. The rearrangement uses TRBV28 and TRBJ1-2; D gene unclear. Looked up from germline, CDR1 is MDHEN and CDR2 is SYDVKM. The V end lost 6 bases, the J end lost 3 bases, and 14 bases lay between the germline ends. The length of the CDR3 is 14 residues. CDR3 sequence (DNA): TGTGCCAGCAGGGAGTCCGGGTCATACTATGGCTACACCTTC. Amino acid sequence: CASRESGSYYGYTF.

The sample holds many counts of this clonotype. CDR3 DNA sequence: TGTGCCAGCAGTTTACTCGGGACCTCCTACGAGCAGTACTTC. This gives the protein CASSLLGTSYEQYF. V usage is TRBV27 and J usage is TRBJ2-7; D could derive from TRBD1 or TRBD2 (5 bases each). Germline V gives CDR1 MNHEY, CDR2 SMNVEV (reference sequence). CDR3 size: 14 residues. Trimming took off 2 bases at V and 0 bases at J, with 8 bases between the two ends.

In its sample, this clonotype was seen a few times. The J gene is TRBJ2-5, the V gene TRBV12-3 or TRBV12-4; tentatively, D is TRBD2 (5 bases). V lost 3 bases to trimming and J lost 3 bases, with 20 bases between them. The length of the CDR3 is 17 residues. CDR3 sequence reads: CASSFSGTHLLKETQYF. The CDR3 nucleotides read TGTGCCAGCAGTTTTTCGGGAACCCACCTCCTAAAAGAGACCCAGTACTTC.

V and J are TRBV20-1 and TRBJ1-1; no reliable D call. From germline, CDR1 is DFQATT and CDR2 SNEGSKA (reference sequence). This CDR3 contains 15 residues. Trimming left V 0 bases short and J 2 bases short, with 13 bases between. This chain's CDR3 is CSARDIWPHNTEAFF. CDR3 nucleotides: TGCAGTGCTAGAGATATCTGGCCACACAACACTGAAGCTTTCTTT.

This clonotype has a handful of counts. The rearrangement joins TRBV4-2 to TRBJ2-7; D tentatively reads TRBD1 or TRBD2 (5 bases each). The CDR3 is 14 residues long. CDR1 is LGHNA and CDR2 is YNFKEQ in the germline V gene. V was pared by 5 bases and J by 3 bases, with 14 bases between. The DNA for the CDR3 is TGTGCCAGCAGCGTCGTAGAGGGGAACTACGAGCAGTACTTC. Its protein product is CASSVVEGNYEQYF.

This sequence joins TRBV12-5 and TRBJ2-3; D ambiguous. Germline V lookup: CDR1 LGHNT, CDR2 FRNRAP. The ends were cut back, 6 bases at V and 6 bases at J, with 10 bases in the middle. This CDR3 region has 12 residues. The CDR3 DNA follows: TGTGCTAGTGGGGGGATTACGGATACGCAGTATTTT. This codes for CASGGITDTQYF.

This chain connects TRBV7-6 to TRBJ2-5; D is possibly TRBD1 (5 bases). CDR1 SGHVS and CDR2 FNYEAQ come from the germline V gene. The CDR3 is 15 amino acids. V shed 0 bases and J shed 4 bases, with 12 bases lying between them. The CDR3 coding sequence is TGTGCCAGCAGCTTAGCGCCTAGGCAGGGAGAGACCCAGTACTTC. Its protein is CASSLAPRQGETQYF.

The V and J genes are TRBV7-9 and TRBJ1-2; possibly TRBD1 for D (6 bases). The germline V gene has CDR1 SEHNR and CDR2 FQNEAQ (reference sequence). The CDR3 extends over 16 amino acids. Between the trimmed V and J ends, which lost 5 bases and 8 bases, there was a span of 24 bases. CDR3 coding DNA: TGTGCCAGCAGCCGTTTTGACCTGGACAGCTGGAGCGGCTACACCTTC. It yields the protein CASSRFDLDSWSGYTF.

The gene calls are TRBV20-1 and TRBJ2-1, with 12 bases fitting TRBD2. This CDR3 has 16 residues. Germline V lookup: CDR1 DFQATT, CDR2 SNEGSKA (reference sequence). J gave up 2 bases and V 5 bases, and 7 bases lay outside the gene matches. The CDR3 here is CSAQRLAGATYNEQFF. CDR3 DNA sequence: TGCAGTGCTCAACGACTAGCGGGAGCGACCTACAATGAGCAGTTCTTC.

The chain is built from TRBV11-1 and TRBJ2-6; tentatively, D is TRBD1 (6 bases). This CDR3 spans 19 amino acids. The V gene's germline CDR1 is SGHAT and CDR2 FQDESV (reference sequence). V lost 4 bases to trimming and J lost 0 bases, with 19 bases between them. The CDR3 region is CASSSLAGTRFSGANVLTF. The CDR3 DNA is TGTGCCAGCAGCTCTTTGGCCGGGACAAGGTTCTCTGGGGCCAACGTCCTGACTTTC. The full variable domain, its missing parts supplied by reference TRBV11-1 and TRBJ2-6, is EAEVAQSPRYKITEKSQAVAFWCDPISGHATLYWYRQILGQGPELLVQFQDESVVDDSQLPKDRFSAERLKGVDSTLKIQPAELGDSAMYLCASSSLAGTRFSGANVLTFGAGSRLTVL.

This clonotype occurred many times. The chain employs TRBV2 and TRBJ1-6, with TRBD1 matching 7 bases. The CDR3 contains 13 residues. CDR1 is SNHLY, CDR2 FYNNEI, per germline. Unmatched junction bases numbered 6, after V lost 4 bases and J lost 12 bases. The CDR3 DNA follows: TGTGCCAGCAGTGGGCCAGGGGGGGTACCCCTCCACTTT. It yields the protein CASSGPGGVPLHF.

This clonotype has only a few counts. The rearrangement joins TRBV7-9 to TRBJ1-2; D possibly corresponds to TRBD1 (5 bases). Germline values: CDR1 SEHNR, CDR2 FQNEAQ (reference sequence). CDR3 length: 15 residues. V shed 3 bases and J shed 2 bases, with 13 bases lying between them. CDR3 loop: CASSLYFDRNYGYTF. In DNA, the CDR3 is TGTGCCAGCAGCTTGTATTTCGACAGAAACTATGGCTACACCTTC.

A remark on this clonotype: Given a much more abundant clone one base away, this may be a read error. The CDR3 DNA reads TGTGCCAGCAGTTTTCTAGCGGAAGAGACCCAGTACTTC. Protein product: CASSFLAEETQYF. The chain is built from TRBV27 and TRBJ2-5; 7 nucleotides match TRBD2. The CDR3 consists of 13 residues. V shed 3 bases, J shed 3 bases, and the junction held 1 base outside the gene matches. Germline CDR1 and CDR2: MNHEY and SMNVEV (reference sequence).

This clonotype was counted only a few times. The V call is TRBV18, the J call TRBJ1-2; no definite D call. The V end was cut by 2 bases, the J end by 2 bases, with 9 bases between. This CDR3 is 14 amino acids long. Germline V gene sequence: CDR1 KGHSH, CDR2 LQKENI. CDR3 sequence reads: CASSPDASNYGYTF. In nucleotides, the CDR3 is TGTGCCAGCTCACCAGACGCATCAAACTATGGCTACACCTTC.

There are many counts of this clonotype. This chain links TRBV20-1 with TRBJ2-3, with D possibly being TRBD1 (6 bases). Germline-derived CDR1 and CDR2 are DFQATT and SNEGSKA (reference sequence). The CDR3 runs 13 residues. V lost 5 bases and J 3 bases, leaving 12 bases between the germline ends. CDR3 sequence (DNA): TGCAGTGCTCCCCACAGGGCAACAGATACGCAGTATTTT. It translates to CSAPHRATDTQYF.

This chain links TRBV6-2 or TRBV6-3 with TRBJ1-5; D uncertain. The CDR3 covers 13 residues. Trimming took off 6 bases at V and 2 bases at J, with 8 bases between the two ends. CDR1 is MNHEY, CDR2 SVGEGT, per germline. The CDR3 loop reads CASRPDGNQPQHF. The CDR3 region has the DNA TGTGCCAGCAGACCCGACGGCAATCAGCCCCAGCATTTT.